This TCR beta chain originates from a study of blood T cell repertoires in COVID-19. As originally analysed: Amplification with reference gene primers provided the estimates of nucleated cell counts. Data came from immunoSEQ multiplex PCR; TCRdb stores just in-frame clones and leaves some out. The DNA gave D and trimming, while V, J and clone size come from that table. The table lists some 130,000 clones, about 85% of them singletons, with roughly 10% in the top ten. The germline V gene encodes CDR1 SGHKS and CDR2 YYEKEE (reference sequence). The CDR3 is 14 residues long. J lost 3 bases, V lost 4 bases, and 2 bases had no gene match.

The sequence was obtained from a man between 40 and 49 years old with active or convalescent COVID-19. Sequenced sample: peripheral blood. This chain joins TRBV5-5 and TRBJ1-4, with 8 bases lining up with TRBD1. The CDR3 bases are TGTGCCAGCAGCATACAGGGGGCTAATGAAAAACTGTTTTTT. The encoded protein is CASSIQGANEKLFF.